This T cell receptor beta chain is from a study of regulatory T cells in long-lasting Graves disease. Points from the study as a whole: The work looked only at peripheral blood and did not look at thyroid tissue. Lower TCR diversity was seen in persistent Graves' patients than in newly diagnosed ones. Between persistent patients, roughly 2,600 public clonotypes were shared, exceeding the 800 to 1,000 shared between new patients.

This CDR3 is built from 15 residues. Trimming cost V 0 bases and J 0 bases, with 8 bases left between them. This clonotype was detected many times. What it binds is not known. This sample's time point: persistent/refractory GD, antithyroid drugs over 5 years with positive TRAb. Isolated PBMC RNA provided the starting material for the TCR library. Researchers made TCR beta libraries by using iRepertoire HTBI primers and running Arm-PCR on CDR3 regions. TCRdb re-called the multiplex PCR reads with MiXCR, one entry per CDR3 protein. Altogether 300,000 to 350,000 distinct CDR3 sequences are present, around 19% being singletons, with the ten largest covering 25% to 35%.

This clonotype was obtained from a female donor with Graves disease. The starting material was peripheral blood mononuclear cells (PBMCs), obtained when the disease was refractory, from a patient treated with antithyroid drugs. J is TRBJ2-5 and V is TRBV12-3 or TRBV12-4; D might be TRBD1 or TRBD2, each matching 5 bases. The CDR3 loop reads CASSLAGTNQETQYF. The CDR3 DNA sequence: TGTGCCAGCAGTTTAGCGGGGACGAACCAAGAGACCCAGTACTTC.